This is a list of T cell receptor beta chains from one sample in a study of T cells in Graves' hyperthyroidism and ophthalmopathy. TCRdb re-derived calls from the multiplex PCR reads in MiXCR, one entry per CDR3 protein. Of some 350,000 distinct CDR3 sequences in the sample, about a sixth are singletons; the top ten hold about 27%. The specimen sequenced was blood. The receptors originated from a woman under 30 with Graves' hyperthyroidism that later progressed to Graves' ophthalmopathy. Each CDR3 is given with its conserved first and last residue.

CDR3 length,J gene,V gene,CDR3 protein
14,TRBJ1-1,TRBV10-3,CAISAQDGNTEAFF
14,TRBJ2-1,TRBV7-6,CASSPRIPDNEQFF
14,TRBJ2-1,TRBV7-8,CASSLSRGANEQFF
15,TRBJ2-5,TRBV4-3,CASSQAREGWETQYF
17,TRBJ2-1,TRBV20-1,CSARDRPEREIIHEQFF
13,TRBJ2-7,TRBV20-1,CSAARDRPNEQYF
16,TRBJ2-2,TRBV5-1,CASSVAGTVNTGELFF
13,TRBJ2-7,TRBV7-2,CASSLVGGYEQYF
13,TRBJ2-7,TRBV6-2/TRBV6-3,CASKLTDSYEQYF
17,TRBJ2-3,TRBV9,CASSPPGLAGVTDTQYF
13,TRBJ1-1,TRBV28,CASIGGADTEAFF
15,TRBJ2-7,TRBV27,CASSLIGQAAYEQYF
20,TRBJ2-1,TRBV12-3/TRBV12-4,CASSSGPGGARVSSYNEQFF
13,TRBJ2-7,TRBV20-1,CSAQGQGIYEQYF
15,TRBJ1-2,TRBV28,CASSFLPGVSYGYTF
15,TRBJ2-5,TRBV12-3/TRBV12-4,CASSMTRGLGETQYF
13,TRBJ2-5,TRBV28,CASRPATQETQYF
15,TRBJ2-7,TRBV28,CASSSPYRELYEQYF
13,TRBJ2-7,TRBV11-2,CASSHPTSDEQYF
15,TRBJ2-1,TRBV15,CATSRDRGAVNEQFF
18,TRBJ2-5,TRBV9,CASSLTPPGQGAQETQYF
16,TRBJ1-2,TRBV14,CASSQDRGDFGYGYTF
14,TRBJ2-3,TRBV6-1,CASINGGVADTQYF
12,TRBJ1-6,TRBV3-1,CASSREVSPLHF
15,TRBJ2-7,TRBV6-2/TRBV6-3,CASSHAQVVAGEQYF
14,TRBJ2-2,TRBV5-8,CASSEQGAPGELFF
13,TRBJ1-4,TRBV7-2,CASSYTTGEKLFF
16,TRBJ1-1,TRBV5-6,CASSSFDRIQGTEAFF